A selection of T cell receptor beta chains follows, all from one sample in a study of OX40 agonist ivuxolimab in advanced cancers. Assay used: immunoSEQ multiplex PCR; TCRdb lists only in-frame clones, some missing. The sample lists 65,000 to 80,000 clones, 91% occurring once. The specimen comprised CD4+ or CD8+ T cells sorted from blood, sampled in a trial of the OX40 agonist ivuxolimab. These receptors were collected from an adult with an advanced solid tumor such as melanoma, head and neck, liver or kidney cancer. Both conserved end residues are part of each CDR3.

V	length	CDR3
TRBV28	18	CASSYPPAGSLSYNEQFF
TRBV19	18	CASSIAPGGGRVAYGYTF
TRBV27	13	CASSLSTRQPQHF
TRBV2	14	CASSGARGTDTQYF
TRBV19	15	CASSIGQDMNTEAFF
TRBV6-5	15	CASSTPRTANEKLFF
TRBV7-9	13	CASSGTANTEAFF
TRBV13	14	CASSPRTGVNEQYF
TRBV5-8	15	CASSFGLAGGDTQYF
TRBV20-1	11	CSARQGYEQYF
TRBV4-3	14	CASSQETGADTIYF
TRBV2	13	CASRPRATGELFF
TRBV27	13	CASSPPQGEPQHF
TRBV9	17	CASSVEVGTGLHNEQFF
TRBV28	15	CASSFRGRGVAEQYF
TRBV28	16	CASSLPPAGLEETQYF
TRBV5-6	13	CASSSGGNEKLFF
TRBV27	11	CASSQKGEQYF
TRBV7-9	14	CASSFSEGAYEQYF
TRBV28	17	CASSSQELDDSNQPQHF
TRBV7-9	15	CASSLGGGTTDEQFF
TRBV11-1	16	CASSLAAGTGVYEQYF
TRBV9	15	CASSAAGGGTDTQYF
TRBV6-9	15	CASSAGDIGCNEQFF
TRBV7-9	12	CASSLGQETQYF
TRBV18	16	CASSPGHEGSPYEQYF
TRBV4-3	16	CASSQGTGAEGNTIYF
TRBV7-9	14	CASSWDGRNYEQYF